What follows are 26 T cell receptor beta chains derived from one specimen sequenced in a study of identical twins. TCRdb reprocessed the 5' RACE reads via MiXCR and lists one record per CDR3 protein. The data hold about 250,000 distinct CDR3 sequences, with about 8.3% observed a single time. These records were also assigned to another study, of yellow fever vaccine responses in identical twins.

Sequenced material: CD8+ T cells sorted from blood. Receptor source: a woman aged 18 to 35 in good health.

The chain recombines TRBV12-5 with TRBJ2-1; 11 nucleotides agree with TRBD2. Losses at the gene ends were 5 bases for V and 8 bases for J; bases not matched to a gene: 5. Germline V gene data show CDR1 as LGHNT and CDR2 as FRNRAP. The CDR3 spans 14 residues. The CDR3 protein is CASGLGTSGYEQFF. The CDR3 bases are TGTGCTAGTGGTCTTGGGACTAGCGGTTATGAGCAGTTCTTC.

Only a few counts were recorded for this clonotype. A read error may account for a junction end that differs from germline. The chain has TRBV11-1 and TRBJ2-2; D gene ambiguous. Germline CDR1 reads SGHAT; CDR2 reads FQDESV (reference sequence). This CDR3 has 17 residues. The CDR3 region has the DNA TGTGCCACCAGCCCAAGGCCTGGACGTGGGTTCGCCGGGGAGCTGTTTTTT. Its translation is CATSPRPGRGFAGELFF.

This sequence joins TRBV4-2 and TRBJ2-1; D perhaps matches TRBD2 (6 bases). The CDR3 length is 13 residues. The germline CDR1 and CDR2 sequences are LGHNA and YNFKEQ. Deletions cut 10 bases from V and 3 bases from J, with 13 bases between. The CDR3 DNA reads as TGTGCCATGAGCCCCGGGAGCTACAATGAGCAGTTCTTC. Its protein is CAMSPGSYNEQFF.

V usage is TRBV6-1 and J usage is TRBJ1-2, with D possibly being TRBD1 (5 bases). This CDR3 has 12 amino acids. CDR1 and CDR2 (germline): MNHNS, SASEGT. V was pared by 11 bases and J by 3 bases, with 13 bases between. The CDR3 coding sequence is TGTGCCTCTCGGGACGGCTACTATGGCTACACCTTC. This gives the protein CASRDGYYGYTF.

This clonotype was picked up a small number of times. The genes are TRBV2 and TRBJ1-5; no clear D. Per the germline V gene, CDR1 is SNHLY and CDR2 is FYNNEI. The V end was cut by 3 bases, the J end by 0 bases, with 9 bases between. CDR3 size: 15 residues. Here the CDR3 reads CASSDARYSNQPQHF. The DNA for the CDR3 is TGTGCCAGCAGTGACGCCAGATATAGCAATCAGCCCCAGCATTTT.

The sample holds many counts of this clonotype. This chain links TRBV7-3 with TRBJ1-1, with TRBD1 matching 8 bases. With 5 bases clipped from V and 4 bases from J, the junction kept 6 bases outside the gene matches. Germline lookup yields CDR1 SGHTA and CDR2 FQGTGA. The CDR3 is made up of 14 amino acids. The CDR3 is CASSRQGSSTEAFF. The CDR3 DNA reads as TGTGCCAGCAGCCGACAGGGGAGCAGCACTGAAGCTTTCTTT.

This chain links TRBV6-5 with TRBJ1-4, with D possibly TRBD1 on 6 matching bases. Germline CDR1 MNHEY, CDR2 SVGAGI. This CDR3 region has 16 residues. V shed 2 bases and J shed 0 bases, with 10 bases lying between them. CDR3 nucleotides: TGTGCCAGCAGTTACGACAACAGGGCAACTAATGAAAAACTGTTTTTT. Protein product: CASSYDNRATNEKLFF.

This chain uses TRBV27 with TRBJ2-1, with 7 nucleotides matching TRBD1. In germline, CDR1 is MNHEY, CDR2 SMNVEV (reference sequence). This CDR3 contains 17 residues. V dropped 4 bases and J dropped 0; count of bases not matched to a gene: 9. This chain's CDR3 is CASSYLQGPSSYNEQFF. CDR3 nucleotides: TGTGCCAGCAGTTACCTACAGGGGCCGAGCTCCTACAATGAGCAGTTCTTC.

This clonotype has at least ten counts. The chain joins TRBV6-1 to TRBJ2-6; no definite D call. CDR3 length: 15 residues. V was cut by 3 bases and J by 4 bases, with 10 bases left in between. Germline CDR1 is MNHNS and CDR2 is SASEGT. CDR3 DNA: TGTGCCAGCAGTGATTTGGGTTCCGGGGCCAACGTCCTGACTTTC. It codes for CASSDLGSGANVLTF.

This clonotype was seen repeatedly, ten times or more. The chain uses TRBV5-1 and TRBJ2-3, with a possible D match to TRBD1 (5 bases). The germline CDR1 and CDR2 sequences are SGHRS and YFSETQ. The germline V and J ends were trimmed by 4 bases and 3 bases, with 12 bases remaining between them. CDR3 length equals 14 residues. In DNA, the CDR3 is TGCGCCAGCAGCCCCAGGTCAGGGACAGATACGCAGTATTTT. Translated: CASSPRSGTDTQYF. Variable domain in full (rest from reference TRBV5-1 and TRBJ2-3): KAGVTQTPRYLIKTRGQQVTLSCSPISGHRSVSWYQQTPGQGLQFLFEYFSETQRNKGNFPGRFSGRQFSNSRSEMNVSTLELGDSALYLCASSPRSGTDTQYFGPGTRLTVL.

V gene TRBV27 combines with J gene TRBJ1-1, with TRBD1 matching over 7 bases. V lost 4 bases and J lost 1; bases outside the gene matches: 0. Germline V gene data show CDR1 as MNHEY and CDR2 as SMNVEV (reference sequence). The CDR3 totals 13 residues. Here the CDR3 reads CASSWDRNTEAFF. The CDR3 coding sequence is TGTGCCAGCAGTTGGGACAGGAACACTGAAGCTTTCTTT.

The chain links TRBV14 to TRBJ2-7; the D gene is possibly TRBD2 (6 bases). The CDR3 length is 14 residues. The V and J ends lost 2 bases and 6 bases respectively, with 14 bases between them. Germline values: CDR1 SGHDN, CDR2 FVKESK. CDR3 protein: CASSQSGGEAEQYF. The CDR3 DNA reads as TGTGCCAGCAGCCAATCCGGAGGGGAGGCCGAGCAGTACTTC.

In its sample, this clonotype was seen many times. In DNA, the CDR3 is TGCAGTGCCGGGACAGGGGAGGTCGAGCAGTACTTC. Protein: CSAGTGEVEQYF. J is TRBJ2-7 and V is TRBV20-1, with TRBD1 matching over 10 bases. Trimming took 6 bases from V and 6 from J; bases not matched to a gene: 5. CDR3 length: 12 residues. CDR1 is DFQATT and CDR2 is SNEGSKA in the germline V gene (reference sequence).

V is TRBV12-3 or TRBV12-4 and J is TRBJ2-1; D uncertain. The V and J ends lost 3 bases and 7 bases respectively, with 4 bases between them. There are 11 residues in the CDR3. CDR3 region: CASSFMNEQFF. CDR3 nucleotides: TGTGCCAGCAGTTTTATGAATGAGCAGTTCTTC.

The chain joins TRBV19 to TRBJ2-1, with 8 bases that match TRBD2. V gave up 8 bases and J gave up 0 bases; unmatched junction bases: 9. Germline V gene lookup returns CDR1 LNHDA and CDR2 SQIVND (reference sequence). CDR3 length: 16 residues. The CDR3 DNA reads as TGTGCCAGTTGCCCGGGGGGGGTAAGCTCCTACAATGAGCAGTTCTTC. It specifies CASCPGGVSSYNEQFF.

This clonotype was detected only a few times. This chain connects TRBV7-6 to TRBJ2-1, with unresolved D. The CDR3 spans 16 residues. Trimming stripped 4 bases from V and 4 bases from J, with 17 bases between. Germline assignment: CDR1 SGHVS and CDR2 FNYEAQ. CDR3 coding DNA: TGTGCCAGCAGCTCGAGACCGGGTTTACCTTACAATGAGCAGTTCTTC. Protein sequence: CASSSRPGLPYNEQFF.

This clonotype occurred a few times. V usage is TRBV2 and J usage is TRBJ2-5; TRBD1 is a possible D gene (6 bases). This CDR3 is 16 amino acids long. Germline loops: CDR1 SNHLY, CDR2 FYNNEI. V was shortened by 8 bases and J by 1 base, with 20 bases between the two germline ends. CDR3 in DNA: TGTGCCAGCGGCTCAGCCCGACAGGATTCCCAAGAGACCCAGTACTTC. Protein product: CASGSARQDSQETQYF. Full variable domain (rest looked up from reference TRBV2 and TRBJ2-5): EPEVTQTPSHQVTQMGQEVILRCVPISNHLYFYWYRQILGQKVEFLVSFYNNEISEKSEIFDDQFSVERPDGSNFTLKIRSTKLEDSAMYFCASGSARQDSQETQYFGPGTRLLVL.

The J gene is TRBJ2-7, the V gene TRBV3-1, with D perhaps matching TRBD2 (5 bases). Deletions cut 11 bases from V and 4 bases from J, with 30 bases between. The length of the CDR3 is 17 residues. Per germline, CDR1 LGHDT and CDR2 YNNKEL (reference sequence). In DNA form, the CDR3 reads TGTGCCTGCTCCCAAGATCTTGACCGGGAAGGTGGGTACGAGCAGTACTTC. Translated: CACSQDLDREGGYEQYF.

The table lists this clonotype with many counts. The chain couples TRBV20-1 to TRBJ2-7; D perhaps matches TRBD1 (6 bases). Deletions cut 5 bases from V and 0 bases from J, with 8 bases between. The CDR3 totals 12 residues. CDR1 and CDR2 from the germline V gene are DFQATT and SNEGSKA (reference sequence). Here the CDR3 reads CSALDSSYEQYF. CDR3 DNA: TGCAGTGCTCTGGACAGCTCCTACGAGCAGTACTTC.

This clonotype was counted many times. The chain carries TRBV4-2 and TRBJ2-2; D is perhaps TRBD1 or TRBD2 (6 bases each). The V end lost 0 bases, the J end lost 6 bases, and 14 bases lay between the germline ends. CDR1 and CDR2 (germline): LGHNA, YNFKEQ. The CDR3 extends over 16 amino acids. CDR3 in amino acids: CASSQEVGGGAGELFF. The CDR3 DNA reads TGTGCCAGCAGCCAAGAGGTGGGGGGCGGGGCCGGGGAGCTGTTTTTT.

The V call is TRBV20-1, the J call TRBJ2-5; TRBD1 agrees at 7 bases. The CDR3 has 16 residues. CDR1 is DFQATT and CDR2 is SNEGSKA in the germline V gene (reference sequence). Trimming cost V 0 bases and J 1 base; bases outside gene matches: 8. CDR3 sequence: CSARDWGTETQETQYF. The CDR3 bases are TGCAGTGCTAGAGATTGGGGGACAGAAACCCAAGAGACCCAGTACTTC.

This clonotype was seen only a few times. The genes are TRBV5-1 and TRBJ1-1; possible D gene TRBD1, 5 bases. Trimming left V 4 bases short and J 1 base short, with 20 bases between. The germline CDR1 and CDR2 sequences are SGHRS and YFSETQ. The CDR3 contains 17 residues. The CDR3 protein is CASSVSPVGDGNTEAFF. CDR3 bases: TGCGCCAGCAGCGTATCCCCGGTGGGGGACGGGAACACTGAAGCTTTCTTT.

This clonotype was found a few times. V and J are TRBV10-2 and TRBJ2-7; no firm D call. CDR1 and CDR2 from the germline V gene are WSHSY and SAAADI. With 7 bases removed from V and 3 bases from J, the gap between germline ends came to 4 bases. The CDR3 covers 10 residues. The CDR3 sequence: CASNLYEQYF. The CDR3 DNA is TGCGCCAGCAACCTCTACGAGCAGTACTTC.

This clonotype has more than one count but fewer than ten. CDR3 DNA: TGCGCCACGAGGGCGGGACCCTACAATGAGCAGTTCTTC. Translation gives CATRAGPYNEQFF. This chain connects TRBV5-1 to TRBJ2-1; weak D call: TRBD2 (6 bases). The CDR3 totals 13 residues. V lost 9 bases to trimming and J lost 2 bases, with 12 bases between them. CDR1 and CDR2 (germline): SGHRS, YFSETQ.

There are many counts of this clonotype. The V and J genes are TRBV28 and TRBJ2-5; unclear D gene. Germline values: CDR1 MDHEN, CDR2 SYDVKM. The CDR3 consists of 13 residues. The V end was cut by 3 bases, the J end by 3 bases, with 8 bases between. The CDR3 reads CASSFRLEETQYF. The CDR3 DNA reads as TGTGCCAGCAGTTTCCGGTTAGAAGAGACCCAGTACTTC.

Only a few counts were recorded for this clonotype. V gene TRBV3-1 combines with J gene TRBJ1-2, with 11 nucleotides matching TRBD1. Germline lookup yields CDR1 LGHDT and CDR2 YNNKEL (reference sequence). This CDR3 spans 17 amino acids. Trimming cost V 5 bases and J 2 bases; bases outside gene matches: 10. CDR3 protein: CASSADNGQGANYGYTF. The CDR3, as DNA: TGTGCCAGCAGCGCGGATAACGGACAGGGGGCCAACTATGGCTACACCTTC.